This is a list of T cell receptor beta chains from one sample in a study of cytomegalovirus exposure and HLA in healthy donors. Method: immunoSEQ multiplex PCR; TCRdb's copy keeps in-frame clones and lacks some. Altogether roughly 80,000 clones are present, over 60% being singletons, with the ten largest covering roughly 16%. The specimen was PBMCs. Receptors were obtained from a woman aged 40 to 50 in good health and CMV-seropositive. CDR3s leave out the opening cysteine and the closing phenylalanine or tryptophan.

j_call: TRBJ1-5
v_call: TRBV6-6
cdr3_aa: ASNSGQGNQPQH

j_call: TRBJ1-3
v_call: TRBV7-7
cdr3_aa: ASSLAGDGNTIY

j_call: TRBJ1-2
v_call: TRBV6-1
cdr3_aa: ASSEGPGNYGYT

j_call: TRBJ2-6
v_call: TRBV4-2
cdr3_aa: ASSQDQLAGAGANVLT

j_call: TRBJ1-2
v_call: TRBV30
cdr3_aa: AWSKQQGLDGYT

j_call: TRBJ2-5
v_call: TRBV7-2
cdr3_aa: ASSQGVEETQY

j_call: TRBJ1-1
v_call: TRBV9
cdr3_aa: ASSVLDRVNTEAF

j_call: TRBJ1-5
v_call: TRBV4-3
cdr3_aa: ASSQRGHQPQH

j_call: TRBJ1-2
v_call: TRBV29-1
cdr3_aa: SVTRTNYGYT

j_call: TRBJ1-1
v_call: TRBV7-2
cdr3_aa: ASSSGILGGTEAF

j_call: TRBJ1-4
v_call: TRBV6-5
cdr3_aa: ASTPNPTVNEKLF

j_call: TRBJ2-5
v_call: TRBV4-3
cdr3_aa: ASSQSSRGSQETQY

j_call: TRBJ2-5
v_call: TRBV11-2
cdr3_aa: ASSLGDGGSWTQY

j_call: TRBJ1-1
v_call: TRBV6-5
cdr3_aa: ASSQGGPTGTEAF

j_call: TRBJ2-7
v_call: TRBV30
cdr3_aa: AASGRGEQY

j_call: TRBJ2-1
v_call: TRBV4-3
cdr3_aa: ASSINRDGTYNEQF

j_call: TRBJ2-7
v_call: TRBV5-4
cdr3_aa: ASSPGQRPYEQY

j_call: TRBJ2-3
v_call: TRBV4-3
cdr3_aa: ASSHSGTATDTQY

j_call: TRBJ2-7
v_call: TRBV28
cdr3_aa: ASSTPQGSYEQY

j_call: TRBJ2-2
v_call: TRBV25-1
cdr3_aa: ASSVIAVANTGELF

j_call: TRBJ1-1
v_call: TRBV6-5
cdr3_aa: ASSRDRISEAF

j_call: TRBJ1-1
v_call: TRBV9
cdr3_aa: ASSPGWDREVGAEAF

j_call: TRBJ2-1
v_call: TRBV7-2
cdr3_aa: ASSLAISGDEQF